Presented here are 22 T cell receptor beta chains from one specimen sequenced in a study of T cells after yellow fever vaccination. MiXCR, run by TCRdb on the 5' RACE reads, gives a single entry per CDR3 protein. Among around 150,000 distinct CDR3 sequences listed, 6.5% to 8.5% were seen once. Material: CD4+ T cells sorted from PBMCs, obtained more than 4 days after the first yellow fever vaccination. These TCRs come from a man aged 18 to 30 who received the YFV17D yellow fever vaccine.

The chain recombines TRBV5-1 with TRBJ1-1, with D perhaps TRBD1 (5 bases). Trimming left V 2 bases short and J 1 base short, with 9 bases between. The length of the CDR3 is 14 residues. In germline, CDR1 is SGHRS, CDR2 YFSETQ. CDR3 nucleotide sequence: TGCGCCAGCAGCTTCCAGGGTACGAACACTGAAGCTTTCTTT. Its protein is CASSFQGTNTEAFF.

This clonotype was counted only a few times. This chain links TRBV15 with TRBJ2-6; D unclear. Germline lookup yields CDR1 LNHNV and CDR2 YYDKDF (reference sequence). V was clipped by 3 bases and J by 2 bases, with 11 bases between them. CDR3 size: 16 residues. CDR3 sequence: CATSRSDGAGANVLTF. The CDR3 DNA follows: TGTGCCACCAGCAGGTCGGATGGGGCTGGGGCCAACGTCCTGACTTTC.

This clonotype has only a few counts. V and J are TRBV7-8 and TRBJ2-2, with 8 bases matching TRBD2. CDR1 and CDR2 (germline): SGHVS, FQNEAQ. The ends lost 3 bases at V and 7 bases at J; junction bases unmatched: 4. The CDR3 has 14 amino acids. This CDR3 is CASSFGGAVGELFF. CDR3 in DNA: TGTGCCAGCAGCTTCGGGGGGGCCGTCGGGGAGCTGTTTTTT.

This CDR3 is CASSQGRGGLANEKLFF. DNA of the CDR3: TGTGCCAGCAGCCAAGGCCGCGGGGGATTAGCTAATGAAAAACTGTTTTTT. V gene TRBV3-1 combines with J gene TRBJ1-4, with D possibly matching TRBD1 (5 bases). The V gene's germline CDR1 is LGHDT and CDR2 YNNKEL (reference sequence). The CDR3 has 17 amino acids. V lost 1 base and J 3 bases, leaving 15 bases between the germline ends.

The chain recombines TRBV5-1 with TRBJ1-3; tentative D call: TRBD1 (5 bases). There are 14 residues in the CDR3. Trimming shortened V by 2 bases and J by 2 bases, and 8 bases separated the two germline ends. Per the germline V gene, CDR1 is SGHRS and CDR2 is YFSETQ. The chain's CDR3 is CASSLQEAGNTIYF. CDR3 bases: TGCGCCAGCAGCTTACAGGAAGCTGGAAACACCATATATTTT.

This clonotype was observed a handful of times. The chain carries TRBV6-5 and TRBJ1-1; D ambiguous. Per germline, CDR1 MNHEY and CDR2 SVGAGI. V dropped 2 bases and J dropped 0 bases, with 4 bases sitting between them. The CDR3 spans 13 residues. CDR3 residues: CASSYALNTEAFF. CDR3 bases: TGTGCCAGCAGTTACGCGCTGAACACTGAAGCTTTCTTT.

The CDR3 DNA sequence: TGTGCCAGCAGCTTATCCCTCATCACAGGGGGAGAGCAGTACTTC. Its translation is CASSLSLITGGEQYF. The chain employs TRBV7-2 and TRBJ2-1; 8 bases align to TRBD1. The closer fit of TRBJ2-7 to the DNA end suggests the J call may be wrong. Germline V gene sequence: CDR1 SGHTA, CDR2 FQGNSA. This CDR3 is 15 amino acids long.

The rearrangement uses TRBV29-1 and TRBJ2-1, with TRBD1 identical over 10 bases. Germline loops: CDR1 SQVTM, CDR2 ANQGSEA. V dropped 6 bases and J dropped 8; count of bases not matched to a gene: 10. The CDR3 contains 14 residues. Written as DNA, the CDR3 is TGCAGCGTCCTGCCCGGGACAGGGGTGTATGAGCAGTTCTTC. It yields the protein CSVLPGTGVYEQFF.

This clonotype appeared many times. CDR3 in amino acids: CSAVKAGYTF. The CDR3 DNA follows: TGCAGTGCCGTTAAGGCAGGCTACACCTTC. The V and J genes are TRBV20-1 and TRBJ1-2, with unresolved D. Germline values: CDR1 DFQATT, CDR2 SNEGSKA (reference sequence). Trimming took off 6 bases at V and 8 bases at J, with 10 bases between the two ends. The CDR3 has 10 residues.

This clonotype was seen repeatedly, ten times or more. V usage is TRBV15 and J usage is TRBJ2-7; D is possibly TRBD2 (6 bases). Trimming left V 5 bases short and J 0 bases short, with 14 bases between. Germline V lookup: CDR1 LNHNV, CDR2 YYDKDF (reference sequence). The CDR3 has 15 amino acids. CDR3 loop: CATSLLASASYEQYV. CDR3 coding DNA: TGTGCCACCAGCCTACTAGCAAGCGCCTCCTACGAGCAGTACGTC.

This clonotype was observed a handful of times. V gene TRBV20-1 combines with J gene TRBJ1-2; 7 nucleotides match TRBD1. V gave up 7 bases and J gave up 8 bases; unmatched junction bases: 13. The CDR3 is 13 amino acids. Looked up from germline, CDR1 is DFQATT and CDR2 is SNEGSKA (reference sequence). CDR3: CSVEIRQGRGYTF. CDR3 nucleotides: TGCAGTGTCGAAATCAGACAGGGAAGGGGCTACACCTTC.

In its sample, this clonotype was seen many times. V usage is TRBV7-3 and J usage is TRBJ2-5; unclear D gene. Germline assignment: CDR1 SGHTA and CDR2 FQGTGA. There are 14 residues in the CDR3. Trimming removed 5 bases from V and 5 bases from J, with 15 bases in between. The DNA for the CDR3 is TGTGCCAGCAGCCAAAACCCGGGTACGGAGACCCAGTACTTC. It encodes CASSQNPGTETQYF.

V and J are TRBV19 and TRBJ1-5; D possibly corresponds to TRBD1 (5 bases). CDR1 is LNHDA, CDR2 SQIVND, per germline (reference sequence). The CDR3 consists of 15 residues. V lost 1 base and J 1 base, leaving 8 bases between the germline ends. CDR3 DNA sequence: TGTGCCAGTAGTATAGGGACAAGAAGCAATCAGCCCCAGCATTTT. Translated: CASSIGTRSNQPQHF. Based on the CDR3 plus reference TRBV19 and TRBJ1-5, the full variable domain is DGGITQSPKYLFRKEGQNVTLSCEQNLNHDAMYWYRQDPGQGLRLIYYSQIVNDFQKGDIAEGYSVSREKKESFPLTVTSAQKNPTAFYLCASSIGTRSNQPQHFGDGTRLSIL.

This clonotype was seen only a few times. This rearrangement joins TRBV20-1 to TRBJ2-5; D perhaps matches TRBD2 (5 bases). V lost 1 base to trimming and J lost 6 bases, with 9 bases between them. This CDR3 has 12 residues. In germline, CDR1 is DFQATT, CDR2 SNEGSKA (reference sequence). Here the CDR3 reads CSARVVGKTQYF. The CDR3 region has the DNA TGCAGTGCTAGAGTTGTCGGGAAGACCCAGTACTTC.

This clonotype was seen at least ten times. This rearrangement joins TRBV4-3 to TRBJ1-3; D is unresolved. Trimming pared 4 bases from V and 1 base from J, leaving 11 bases between. Germline assignment: CDR1 LGHNA and CDR2 YSLEER. The CDR3 totals 15 residues. In nucleotides, the CDR3 is TGCGCCAGCAGCCTATTCCTCAATTCTGGAAACACCATATATTTT. Translating it yields CASSLFLNSGNTIYF.

This clonotype was observed many times. The V gene is TRBV20-1, the J gene TRBJ2-1; 13 bases fit TRBD2. Looked up from germline, CDR1 is DFQATT and CDR2 is SNEGSKA (reference sequence). This CDR3 has 12 residues. V shed 7 bases, J shed 8 bases, and the junction held 2 bases outside the gene matches. The CDR3 coding sequence is TGCAGTGGGACTAGCGGGGGCTATGAGCAGTTCTTC. This codes for CSGTSGGYEQFF.

This clonotype was seen many times. This chain joins TRBV12-3 or TRBV12-4 and TRBJ2-1; maybe TRBD1 (6 bases). Trimming left V 4 bases short and J 8 bases short, with 21 bases between. The CDR3 totals 16 residues. In DNA, the CDR3 is TGTGCCAGCAGTTCAAGAGGACAGAGGGTCCGGGATGAGCAGTTCTTC. As protein: CASSSRGQRVRDEQFF.

In its sample, this clonotype was seen many times. The chain has TRBV12-3 or TRBV12-4 and TRBJ2-5; tentative D call: TRBD1 (5 bases). The ends were cut back, 5 bases at V and 3 bases at J, with 13 bases in the middle. This CDR3 has 14 amino acids. Here the CDR3 reads CASSPTWTKETQYF. The CDR3 DNA follows: TGTGCCAGCAGTCCCACCTGGACAAAAGAGACCCAGTACTTC.

This clonotype was counted between two and nine times. The chain recombines TRBV20-1 with TRBJ2-2, with TRBD2 identical over 8 bases. J was trimmed by 1 base and V by 6 bases; bases with no gene match: 4. CDR1 DFQATT and CDR2 SNEGSKA come from the germline V gene (reference sequence). The CDR3 extends over 14 amino acids. The CDR3 protein is CSAGGGLNTGELFF. In nucleotides, the CDR3 is TGCAGTGCGGGCGGGGGGTTGAACACCGGGGAGCTGTTTTTT.

This clonotype was observed a few times. The chain uses TRBV30 and TRBJ1-4; no clear D. CDR3 length: 13 amino acids. The V gene's germline CDR1 is GTSNPN and CDR2 SVGIG (reference sequence). V was cut by 3 bases and J by 7 bases, with 12 bases left in between. The CDR3 is CAWRLPLPEKLFF. In nucleotides, the CDR3 is TGTGCCTGGAGATTGCCCCTACCTGAAAAACTGTTTTTT.

Many counts were recorded for this clonotype. CDR3 DNA sequence: TGCAGCGTTGAAGGGGTAGCCGTTGTTACAGATACGCAGTATTTT. Residues: CSVEGVAVVTDTQYF. V gene TRBV29-1 combines with J gene TRBJ2-3; D uncertain. V dropped 1 base and J dropped 3 bases, with 14 bases sitting between them. The CDR3 totals 15 residues. CDR1 and CDR2 from the germline V gene are SQVTM and ANQGSEA.

This clonotype was observed at least ten times. The CDR3 is CASSPTRTGQETQYF. The DNA of the CDR3 is TGTGCCAGCAGCCCCACGCGGACAGGACAAGAGACCCAGTACTTC. The chain links TRBV7-2 to TRBJ2-5; 7 bases map to TRBD1. Germline CDR1 and CDR2: SGHTA and FQGNSA. The CDR3 spans 15 residues. After removal of 5 bases from V and 2 bases from J, the junction contained 8 bases not matched to a gene.